This note documents a single T cell receptor (beta chain) sequence. As handled by the study authors: Amplified reference gene primers provided the basis for estimating nucleated cell counts. Sequencing was performed with immunoSEQ multiplex PCR; in TCRdb, only in-frame clones are kept and a portion is missing. D and trimming were read from the DNA, whereas the V and J calls and clone size are those reported in that table. This sample carries about 150,000 clones, approximately 80% of them seen once, and the ten largest clones take over 25%. The sample is drawn from a study of blood T cell repertoires in COVID-19. Overall study: Specimens from acute and convalescent COVID-19 originated in the United States, Italy and Spain. The cDNA or gDNA used as material had been derived from T cells, B-cell-depleted T cells, or PBMCs.

The CDR3 extends over 16 amino acids. With V trimmed by 0 bases and J by 4 bases, 8 bases remained unmatched. Germline V gene sequence: CDR1 ENHRY, CDR2 SYGVKD. Material: peripheral blood. The chain combines TRBV10-3 with TRBJ1-2; 7 positions match TRBD1. This clonotype originated in a woman aged 55-69 years with acute or convalescent COVID-19. CDR3 sequence: CAISESSSGGSYGYTF. The CDR3 DNA reads TGTGCCATCAGTGAGTCTTCGTCAGGGGGTTCCTATGGCTACACCTTC.